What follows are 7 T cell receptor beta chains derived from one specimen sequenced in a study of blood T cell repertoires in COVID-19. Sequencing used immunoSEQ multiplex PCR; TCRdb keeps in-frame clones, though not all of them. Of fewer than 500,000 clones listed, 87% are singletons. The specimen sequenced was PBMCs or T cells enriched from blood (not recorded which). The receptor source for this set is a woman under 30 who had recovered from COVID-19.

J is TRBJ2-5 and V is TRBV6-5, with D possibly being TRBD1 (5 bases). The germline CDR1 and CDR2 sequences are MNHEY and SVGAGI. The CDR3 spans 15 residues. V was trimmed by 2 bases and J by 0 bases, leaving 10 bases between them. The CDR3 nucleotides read TGTGCCAGCAGTTACGGGAACAGGAACCAAGAGACCCAGTACTTC. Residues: CASSYGNRNQETQYF.

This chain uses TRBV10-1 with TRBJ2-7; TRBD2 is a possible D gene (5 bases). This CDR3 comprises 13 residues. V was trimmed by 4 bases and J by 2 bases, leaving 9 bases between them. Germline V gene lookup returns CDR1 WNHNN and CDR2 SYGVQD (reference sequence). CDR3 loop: CASSGYGTYEQYF. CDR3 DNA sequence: TGCGCCAGCAGTGGATACGGGACCTACGAGCAGTACTTC.

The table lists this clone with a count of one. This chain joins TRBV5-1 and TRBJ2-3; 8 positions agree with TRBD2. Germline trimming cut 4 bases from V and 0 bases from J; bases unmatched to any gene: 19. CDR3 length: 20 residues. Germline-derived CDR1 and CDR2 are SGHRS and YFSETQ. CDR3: CASSPLWLAGSPGSTDTQYF. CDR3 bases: TGCGCCAGCAGCCCACTATGGTTAGCGGGGTCCCCCGGAAGCACAGATACGCAGTATTTT.

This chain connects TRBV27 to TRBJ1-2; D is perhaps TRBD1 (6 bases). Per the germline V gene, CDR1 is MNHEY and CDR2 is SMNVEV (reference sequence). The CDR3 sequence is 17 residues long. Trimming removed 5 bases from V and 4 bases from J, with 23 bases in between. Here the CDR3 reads CASSLKNTGWALYGYTF. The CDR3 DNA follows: TGTGCCAGCAGTCTCAAGAATACAGGGTGGGCCCTCTATGGCTACACCTTC.

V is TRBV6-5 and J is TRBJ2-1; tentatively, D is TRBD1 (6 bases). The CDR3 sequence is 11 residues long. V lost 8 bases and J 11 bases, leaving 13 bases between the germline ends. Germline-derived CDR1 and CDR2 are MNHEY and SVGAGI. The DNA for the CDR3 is TGTGCCAGCCTAGGGACATCTCAGCAGTTCTTC. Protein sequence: CASLGTSQQFF.

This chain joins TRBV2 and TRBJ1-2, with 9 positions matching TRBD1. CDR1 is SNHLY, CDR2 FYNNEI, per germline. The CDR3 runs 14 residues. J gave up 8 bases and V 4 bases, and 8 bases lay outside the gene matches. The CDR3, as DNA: TGTGCCAGCAGTGGCTTACAGGGGGCAAAGGGCTACACCTTC. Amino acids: CASSGLQGAKGYTF.

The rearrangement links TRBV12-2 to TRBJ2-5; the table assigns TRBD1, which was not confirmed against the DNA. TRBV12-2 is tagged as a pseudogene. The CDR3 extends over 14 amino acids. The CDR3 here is CASPITDRRETQYF. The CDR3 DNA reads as TGTGCAAGTCCCATTACCGACAGGAGAGAGACCCAGTACTTC.